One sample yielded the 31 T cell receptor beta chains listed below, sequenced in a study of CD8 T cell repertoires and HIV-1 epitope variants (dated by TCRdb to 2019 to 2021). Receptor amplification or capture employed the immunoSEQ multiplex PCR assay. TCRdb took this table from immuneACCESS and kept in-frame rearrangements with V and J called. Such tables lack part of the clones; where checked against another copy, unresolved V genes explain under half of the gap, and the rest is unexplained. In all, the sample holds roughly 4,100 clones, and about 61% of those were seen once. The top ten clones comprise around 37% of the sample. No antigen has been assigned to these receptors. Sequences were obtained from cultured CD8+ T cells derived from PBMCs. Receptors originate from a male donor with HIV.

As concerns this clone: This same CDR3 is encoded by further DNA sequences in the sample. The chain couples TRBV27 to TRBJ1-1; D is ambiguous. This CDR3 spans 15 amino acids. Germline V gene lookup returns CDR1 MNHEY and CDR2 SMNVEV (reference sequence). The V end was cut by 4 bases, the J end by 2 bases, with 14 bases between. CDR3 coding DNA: TGTGCCAGCAGTTCCCTATTTACAGTAAACACTGAAGCTTTCTTT. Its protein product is CASSSLFTVNTEAFF.

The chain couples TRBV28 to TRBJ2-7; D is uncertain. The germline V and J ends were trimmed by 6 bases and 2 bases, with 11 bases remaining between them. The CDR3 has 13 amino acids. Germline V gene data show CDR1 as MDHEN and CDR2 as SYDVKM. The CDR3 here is CASRAEGPYEQYF. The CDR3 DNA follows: TGTGCCAGCAGGGCGGAAGGGCCCTACGAGCAGTACTTC.

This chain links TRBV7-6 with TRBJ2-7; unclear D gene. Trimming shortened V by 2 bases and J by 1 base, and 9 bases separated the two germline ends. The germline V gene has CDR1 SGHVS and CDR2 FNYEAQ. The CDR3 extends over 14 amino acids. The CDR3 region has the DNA TGTGCCAGCAGCTTACTGGACGGATCCTACGAGCAGTACTTC. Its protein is CASSLLDGSYEQYF. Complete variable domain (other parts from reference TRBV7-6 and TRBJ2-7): GAGVSQSPRYKVTKRGQDVALRCDPISGHVSLYWYRQALGQGPEFLTYFNYEAQQDKSGLPNDRFSAERPEGSISTLTIQRTEQRDSAMYRCASSLLDGSYEQYFGPGTRLTVT.

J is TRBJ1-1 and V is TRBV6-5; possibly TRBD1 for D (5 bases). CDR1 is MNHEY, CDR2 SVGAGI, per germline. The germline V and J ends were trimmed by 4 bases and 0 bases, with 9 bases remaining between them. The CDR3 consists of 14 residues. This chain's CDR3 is CASSSWGLNTEAFF. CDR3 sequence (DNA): TGTGCCAGCAGTTCCTGGGGCTTGAACACTGAAGCTTTCTTT.

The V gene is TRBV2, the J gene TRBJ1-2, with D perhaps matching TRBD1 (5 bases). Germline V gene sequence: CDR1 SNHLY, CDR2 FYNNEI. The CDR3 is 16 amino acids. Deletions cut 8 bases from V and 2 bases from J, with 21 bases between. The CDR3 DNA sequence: TGTGCCAGCGACCGCCATGGGGGGGATTTGAACTATGGCTACACCTTC. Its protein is CASDRHGGDLNYGYTF.

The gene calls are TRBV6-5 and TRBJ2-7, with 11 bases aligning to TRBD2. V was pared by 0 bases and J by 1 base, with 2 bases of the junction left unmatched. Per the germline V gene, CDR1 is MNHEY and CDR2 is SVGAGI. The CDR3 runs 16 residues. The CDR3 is CASSYSTSGASYEQYF. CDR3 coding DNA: TGTGCCAGCAGTTACTCGACTAGCGGGGCATCCTACGAGCAGTACTTC.

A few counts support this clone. This CDR3 is CASSARVGEQYF. CDR3 DNA: TGTGCCAGCAGCGCCAGGGTCGGCGAGCAGTACTTC. The chain recombines TRBV9 with TRBJ2-7, with D tentatively TRBD1 (5 bases). The germline V gene has CDR1 SGDLS and CDR2 YYNGEE. The CDR3 totals 12 residues. V shed 3 bases and J shed 6 bases, with 10 bases lying between them.

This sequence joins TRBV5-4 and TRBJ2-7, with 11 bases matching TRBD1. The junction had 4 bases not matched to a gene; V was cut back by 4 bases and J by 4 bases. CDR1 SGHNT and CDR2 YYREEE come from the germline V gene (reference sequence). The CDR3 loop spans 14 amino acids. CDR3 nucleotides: TGTGCCAGCAGCCGGGACAGGGGGAATTACGAGCAGTACTTC. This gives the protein CASSRDRGNYEQYF. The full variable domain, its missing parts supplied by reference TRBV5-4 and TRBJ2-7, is ETGVTQSPTHLIKTRGQQVTLRCSSQSGHNTVSWYQQALGQGPQFIFQYYREEENGRGNFPPRFSGLQFPNYSSELNVNALELDDSALYLCASSRDRGNYEQYFGPGTRLTVT.

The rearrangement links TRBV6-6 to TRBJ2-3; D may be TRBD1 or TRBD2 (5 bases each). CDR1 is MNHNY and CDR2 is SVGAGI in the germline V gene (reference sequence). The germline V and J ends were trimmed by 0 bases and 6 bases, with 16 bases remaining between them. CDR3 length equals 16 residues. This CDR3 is CASSYSSGGGWDTQYF. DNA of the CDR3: TGTGCCAGCAGTTACTCTTCCGGTGGGGGTTGGGATACGCAGTATTTT.

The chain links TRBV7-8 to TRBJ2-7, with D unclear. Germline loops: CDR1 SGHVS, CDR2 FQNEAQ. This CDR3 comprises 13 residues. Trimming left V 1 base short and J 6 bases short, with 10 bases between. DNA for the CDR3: TGTGCCAGCAGCTTAGTCCTGGGGTCCGAGCAGTACTTC. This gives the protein CASSLVLGSEQYF.

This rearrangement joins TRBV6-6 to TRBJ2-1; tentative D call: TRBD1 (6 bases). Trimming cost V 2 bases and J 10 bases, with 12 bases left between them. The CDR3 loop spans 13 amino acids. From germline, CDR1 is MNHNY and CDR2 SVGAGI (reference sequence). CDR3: CASSYVDSREQFF. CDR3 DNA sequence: TGTGCCAGCAGTTACGTGGACAGCCGGGAGCAGTTCTTC.

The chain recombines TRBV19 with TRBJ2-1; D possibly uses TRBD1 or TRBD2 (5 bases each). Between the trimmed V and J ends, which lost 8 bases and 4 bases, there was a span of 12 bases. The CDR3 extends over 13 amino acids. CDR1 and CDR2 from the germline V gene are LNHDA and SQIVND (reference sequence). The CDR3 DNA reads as TGTGCCAGTGGGGCTAGCTCTTACAATGAGCAGTTCTTC. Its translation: CASGASSYNEQFF.

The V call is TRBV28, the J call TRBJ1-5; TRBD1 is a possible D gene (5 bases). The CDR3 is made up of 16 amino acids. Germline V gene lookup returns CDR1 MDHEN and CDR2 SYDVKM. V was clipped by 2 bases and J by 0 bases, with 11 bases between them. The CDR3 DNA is TGTGCCAGCAGTTTACTTGACAGTTATAGCAATCAGCCCCAGCATTTT. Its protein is CASSLLDSYSNQPQHF.

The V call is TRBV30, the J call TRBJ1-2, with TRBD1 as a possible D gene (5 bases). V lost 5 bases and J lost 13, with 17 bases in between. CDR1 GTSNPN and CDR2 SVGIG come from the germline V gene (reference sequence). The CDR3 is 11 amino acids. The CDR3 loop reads CAWELGLGLTF. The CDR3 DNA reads TGTGCCTGGGAGCTCGGGCTGGGGCTCACCTTC.

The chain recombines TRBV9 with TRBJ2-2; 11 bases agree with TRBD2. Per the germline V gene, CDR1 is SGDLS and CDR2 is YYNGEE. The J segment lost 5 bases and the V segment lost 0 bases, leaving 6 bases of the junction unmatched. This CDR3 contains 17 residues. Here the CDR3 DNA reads TGTGCCAGCAGCGTAGACCCACTAGCGGGGGAAACCGGGGAGCTGTTTTTT. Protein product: CASSVDPLAGETGELFF.

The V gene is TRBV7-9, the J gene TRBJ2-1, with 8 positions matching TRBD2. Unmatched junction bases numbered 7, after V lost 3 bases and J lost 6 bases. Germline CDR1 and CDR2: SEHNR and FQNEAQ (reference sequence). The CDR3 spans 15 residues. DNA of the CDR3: TGTGCCAGCAGCTTGGCGGGGGGTGATCGCAATGAGCAGTTCTTC. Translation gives CASSLAGGDRNEQFF.

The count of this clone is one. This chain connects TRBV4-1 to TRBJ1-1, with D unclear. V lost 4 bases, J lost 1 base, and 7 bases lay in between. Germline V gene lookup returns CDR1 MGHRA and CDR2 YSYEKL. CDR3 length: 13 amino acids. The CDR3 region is CASSPTPNTEAFF. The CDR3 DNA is TGCGCCAGCAGCCCTACACCGAACACTGAAGCTTTCTTT.

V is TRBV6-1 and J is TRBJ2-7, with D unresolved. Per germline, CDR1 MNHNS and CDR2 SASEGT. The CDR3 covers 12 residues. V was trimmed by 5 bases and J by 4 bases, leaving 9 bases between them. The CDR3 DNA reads TGTGCCAGCAGTCCGACTGATTACGAGCAGTACTTC. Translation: CASSPTDYEQYF.

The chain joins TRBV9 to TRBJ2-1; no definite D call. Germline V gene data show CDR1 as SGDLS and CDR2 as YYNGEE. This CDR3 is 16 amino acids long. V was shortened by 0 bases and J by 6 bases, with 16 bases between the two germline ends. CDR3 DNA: TGTGCCAGCAGCGTAGGAGGCAAGGGTTCGGGCAATGAGCAGTTCTTC. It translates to CASSVGGKGSGNEQFF.

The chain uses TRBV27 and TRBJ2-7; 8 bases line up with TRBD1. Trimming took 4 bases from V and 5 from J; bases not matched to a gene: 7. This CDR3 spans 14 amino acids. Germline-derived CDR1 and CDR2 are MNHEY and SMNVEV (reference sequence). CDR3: CASSSHRGRNEQYF. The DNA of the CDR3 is TGTGCCAGCAGTTCCCACAGGGGGAGGAACGAGCAGTACTTC.

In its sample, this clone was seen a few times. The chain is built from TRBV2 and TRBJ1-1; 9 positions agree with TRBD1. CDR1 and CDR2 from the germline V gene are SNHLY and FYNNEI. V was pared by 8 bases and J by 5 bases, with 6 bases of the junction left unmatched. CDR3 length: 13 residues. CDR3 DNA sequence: TGTGCCAGCCGCGGGACAGGGAGTACTGAAGCTTTCTTT. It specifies CASRGTGSTEAFF.

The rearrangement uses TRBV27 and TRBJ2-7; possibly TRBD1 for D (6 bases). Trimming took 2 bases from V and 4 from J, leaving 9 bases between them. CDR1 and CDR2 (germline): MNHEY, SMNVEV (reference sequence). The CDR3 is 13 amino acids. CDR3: CASSLNRVYEQYF. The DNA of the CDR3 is TGTGCCAGCAGTTTAAACAGGGTATACGAGCAGTACTTC.

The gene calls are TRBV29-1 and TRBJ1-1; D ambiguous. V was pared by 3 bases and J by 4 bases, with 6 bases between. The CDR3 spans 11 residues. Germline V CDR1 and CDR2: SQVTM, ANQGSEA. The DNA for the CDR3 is TGCAGCGTTGAGGGCAGCACTGAAGCTTTCTTT. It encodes CSVEGSTEAFF.

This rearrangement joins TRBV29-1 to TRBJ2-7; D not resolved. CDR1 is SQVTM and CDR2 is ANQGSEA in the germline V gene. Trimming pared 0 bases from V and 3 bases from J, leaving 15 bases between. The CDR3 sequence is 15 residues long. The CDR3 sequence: CSVEDPTDSYYEQYF. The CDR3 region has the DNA TGCAGCGTTGAAGATCCGACTGATTCCTACTACGAGCAGTACTTC.

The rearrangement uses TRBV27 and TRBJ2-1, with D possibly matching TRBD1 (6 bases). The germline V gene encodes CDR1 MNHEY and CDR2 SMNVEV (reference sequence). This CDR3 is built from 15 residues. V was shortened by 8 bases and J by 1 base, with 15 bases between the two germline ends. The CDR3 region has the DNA TGTGCCAGCTCCCATGCAGGGGAGTCCTACAATGAGCAGTTCTTC. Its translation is CASSHAGESYNEQFF.

The CDR3 region has the DNA TGTGCCAGCTTTAGGGGAGGGTCGGCCCAGTACTTC. Translating gives CASFRGGSAQYF. The chain combines TRBV6-1 with TRBJ2-5, with 7 bases identical to TRBD2. This CDR3 is built from 12 residues. Germline assignment: CDR1 MNHNS and CDR2 SASEGT. The V and J ends lost 8 bases and 9 bases, in that order; junction bases with no gene match: 9.

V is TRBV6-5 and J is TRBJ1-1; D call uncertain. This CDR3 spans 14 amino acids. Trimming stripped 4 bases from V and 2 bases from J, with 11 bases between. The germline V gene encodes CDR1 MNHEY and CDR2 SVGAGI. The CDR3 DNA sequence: TGTGCCAGCAGTTTATTTAGTACTAACACTGAAGCTTTCTTT. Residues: CASSLFSTNTEAFF.

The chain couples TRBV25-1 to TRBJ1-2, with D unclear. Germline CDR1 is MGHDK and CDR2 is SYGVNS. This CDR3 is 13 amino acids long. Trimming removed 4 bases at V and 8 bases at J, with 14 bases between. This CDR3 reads CASSAIFREGYTF. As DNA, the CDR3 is TGTGCCAGCAGTGCAATATTCCGGGAGGGCTACACCTTC.

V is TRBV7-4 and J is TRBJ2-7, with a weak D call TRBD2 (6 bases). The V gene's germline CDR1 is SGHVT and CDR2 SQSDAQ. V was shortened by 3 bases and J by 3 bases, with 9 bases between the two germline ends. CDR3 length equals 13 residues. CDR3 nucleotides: TGTGCCAGCAGCTTCGGGACTGACTACGAGCAGTACTTC. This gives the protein CASSFGTDYEQYF. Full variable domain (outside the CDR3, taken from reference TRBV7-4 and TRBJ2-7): GAGVSQSPRYKVAKRGRDVALRCDSISGHVTLYWYRQTLGQGSEVLTYSQSDAQRDKSGRPSGRFSAERPERSVSTLKIQRTEQGDSAVYLCASSFGTDYEQYFGPGTRLTVT.

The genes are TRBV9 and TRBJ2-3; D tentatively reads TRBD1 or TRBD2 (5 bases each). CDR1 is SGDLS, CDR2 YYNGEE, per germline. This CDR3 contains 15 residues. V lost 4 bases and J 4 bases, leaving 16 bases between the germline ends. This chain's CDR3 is CASSLRGGSSDTQYF. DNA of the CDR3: TGTGCCAGCAGCCTCCGGGGCGGGTCCTCAGATACGCAGTATTTT.

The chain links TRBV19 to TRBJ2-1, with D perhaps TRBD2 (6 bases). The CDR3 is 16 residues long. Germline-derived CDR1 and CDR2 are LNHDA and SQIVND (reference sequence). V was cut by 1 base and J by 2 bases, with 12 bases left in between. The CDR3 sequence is CASSIGWGVAYNEQFF. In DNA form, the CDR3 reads TGTGCCAGTAGTATAGGATGGGGGGTCGCCTACAATGAGCAGTTCTTC. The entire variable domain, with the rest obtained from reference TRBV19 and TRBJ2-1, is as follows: DGGITQSPKYLFRKEGQNVTLSCEQNLNHDAMYWYRQDPGQGLRLIYYSQIVNDFQKGDIAEGYSVSREKKESFPLTVTSAQKNPTAFYLCASSIGWGVAYNEQFFGPGTRLTVL.